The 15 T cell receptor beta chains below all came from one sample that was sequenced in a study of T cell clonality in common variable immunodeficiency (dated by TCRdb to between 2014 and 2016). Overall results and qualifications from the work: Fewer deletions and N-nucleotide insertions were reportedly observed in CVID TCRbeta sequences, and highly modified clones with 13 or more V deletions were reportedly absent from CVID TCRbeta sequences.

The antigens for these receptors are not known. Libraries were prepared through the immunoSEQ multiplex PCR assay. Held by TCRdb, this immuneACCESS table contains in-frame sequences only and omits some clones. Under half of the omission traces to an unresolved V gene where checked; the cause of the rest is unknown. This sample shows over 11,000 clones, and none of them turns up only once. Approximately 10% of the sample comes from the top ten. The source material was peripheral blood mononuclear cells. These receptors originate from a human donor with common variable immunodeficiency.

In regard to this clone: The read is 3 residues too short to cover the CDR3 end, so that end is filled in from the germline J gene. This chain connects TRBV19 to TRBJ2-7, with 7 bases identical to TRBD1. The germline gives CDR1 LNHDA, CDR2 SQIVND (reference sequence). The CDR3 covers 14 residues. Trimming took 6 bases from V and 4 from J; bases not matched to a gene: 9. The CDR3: CASSVTGSFYEQYF. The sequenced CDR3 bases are TGTGCCAGTAGCGTGACAGGGAGTTTTTACGAG.

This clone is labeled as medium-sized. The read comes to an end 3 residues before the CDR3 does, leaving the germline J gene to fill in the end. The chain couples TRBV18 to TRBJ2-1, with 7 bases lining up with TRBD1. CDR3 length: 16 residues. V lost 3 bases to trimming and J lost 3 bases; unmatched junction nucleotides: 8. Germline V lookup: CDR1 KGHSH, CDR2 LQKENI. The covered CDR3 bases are TGTGCCAGCTCACCTTCCGTGGCAGGGGGCTACAATGAG. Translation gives CASSPSVAGGYNE. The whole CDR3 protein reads CASSPSVAGGYNEQFF.

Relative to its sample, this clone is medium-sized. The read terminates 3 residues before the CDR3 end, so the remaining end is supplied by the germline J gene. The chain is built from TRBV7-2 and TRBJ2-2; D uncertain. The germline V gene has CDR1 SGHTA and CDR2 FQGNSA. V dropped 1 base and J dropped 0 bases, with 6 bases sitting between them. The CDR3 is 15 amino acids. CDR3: CASSLVRTNTGELFF. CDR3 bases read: TGTGCCAGCAGCTTAGTGCGGACGAACACCGGGGAG.

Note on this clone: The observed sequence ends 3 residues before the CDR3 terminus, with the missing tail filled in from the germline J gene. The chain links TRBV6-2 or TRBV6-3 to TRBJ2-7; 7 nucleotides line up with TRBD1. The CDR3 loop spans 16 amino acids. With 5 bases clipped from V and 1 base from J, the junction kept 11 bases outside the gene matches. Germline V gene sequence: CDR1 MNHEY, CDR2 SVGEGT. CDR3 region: CASSDLGQKFSYEQYF. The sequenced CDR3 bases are TGTGCCAGCAGTGACCTGGGACAGAAGTTTTCCTACGAG.

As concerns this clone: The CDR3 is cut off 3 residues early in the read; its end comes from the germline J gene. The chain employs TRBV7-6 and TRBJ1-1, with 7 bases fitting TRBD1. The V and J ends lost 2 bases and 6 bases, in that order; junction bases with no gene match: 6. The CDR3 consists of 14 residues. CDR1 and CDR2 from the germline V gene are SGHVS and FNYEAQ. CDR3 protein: CASSLRGGTAEAFF. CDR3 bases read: TGTGCCAGCAGCTTACGAGGGGGCACGGCTGAA.

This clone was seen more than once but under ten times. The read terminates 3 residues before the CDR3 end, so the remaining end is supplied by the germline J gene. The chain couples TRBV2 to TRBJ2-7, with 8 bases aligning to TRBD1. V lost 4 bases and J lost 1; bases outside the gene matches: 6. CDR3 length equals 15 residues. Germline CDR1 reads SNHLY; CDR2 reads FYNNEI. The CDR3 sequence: CASSGDRWDSYEQYF. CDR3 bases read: TGTGCCAGCAGTGGGGACAGGTGGGATTCCTACGAG.

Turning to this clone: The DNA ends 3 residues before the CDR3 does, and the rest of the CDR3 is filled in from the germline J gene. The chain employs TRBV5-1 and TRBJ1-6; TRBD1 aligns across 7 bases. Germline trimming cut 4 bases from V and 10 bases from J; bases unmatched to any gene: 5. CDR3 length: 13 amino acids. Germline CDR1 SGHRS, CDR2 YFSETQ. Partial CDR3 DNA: TGCGCCAGCAGCCCTCGACAGGGCTCACCC. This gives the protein CASSPRQGSP. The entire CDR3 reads CASSPRQGSPLHF.

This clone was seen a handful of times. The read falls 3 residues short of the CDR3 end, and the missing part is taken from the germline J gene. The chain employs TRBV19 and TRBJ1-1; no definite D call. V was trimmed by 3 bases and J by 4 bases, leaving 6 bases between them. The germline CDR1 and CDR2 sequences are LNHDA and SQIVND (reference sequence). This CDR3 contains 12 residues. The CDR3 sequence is CASSMRVTEAFF. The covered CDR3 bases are TGTGCCAGTAGTATGAGGGTCACTGAA.

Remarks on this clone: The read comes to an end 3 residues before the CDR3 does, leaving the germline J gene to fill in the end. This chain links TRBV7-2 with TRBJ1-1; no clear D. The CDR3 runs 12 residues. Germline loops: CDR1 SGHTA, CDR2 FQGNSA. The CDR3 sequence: CASSFNRGEAFF. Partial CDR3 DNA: TGTGCCAGCAGCTTTAATCGGGGTGAG.

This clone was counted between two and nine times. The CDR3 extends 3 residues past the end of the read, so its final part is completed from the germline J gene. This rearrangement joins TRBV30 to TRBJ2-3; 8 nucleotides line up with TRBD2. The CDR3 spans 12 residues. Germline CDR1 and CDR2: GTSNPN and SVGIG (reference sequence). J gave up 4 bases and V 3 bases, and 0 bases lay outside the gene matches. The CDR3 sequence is CAWSGGADTQYF. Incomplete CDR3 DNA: TGTGCCTGGAGCGGGGGGGCAGATACG.

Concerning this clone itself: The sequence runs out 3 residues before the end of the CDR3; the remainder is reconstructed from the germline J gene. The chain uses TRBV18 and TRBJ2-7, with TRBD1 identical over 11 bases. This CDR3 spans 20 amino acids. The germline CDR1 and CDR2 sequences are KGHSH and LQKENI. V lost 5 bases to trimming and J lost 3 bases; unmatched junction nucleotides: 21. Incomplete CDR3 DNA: TGTGCCAGCTCATCAGGGCCCGGGACAGGGGGTAACCCCATCCTCTACGAG. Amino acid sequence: CASSSGPGTGGNPILYE. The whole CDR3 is CASSSGPGTGGNPILYEQYF.

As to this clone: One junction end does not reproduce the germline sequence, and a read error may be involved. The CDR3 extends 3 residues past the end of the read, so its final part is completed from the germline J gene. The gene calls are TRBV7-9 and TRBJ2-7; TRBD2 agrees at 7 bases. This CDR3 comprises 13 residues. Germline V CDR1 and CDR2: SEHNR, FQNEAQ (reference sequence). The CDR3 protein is CSSRPAWGGEQYF. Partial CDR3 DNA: TGTTCCAGCAGACCCGCTTGGGGGGGCGAG.

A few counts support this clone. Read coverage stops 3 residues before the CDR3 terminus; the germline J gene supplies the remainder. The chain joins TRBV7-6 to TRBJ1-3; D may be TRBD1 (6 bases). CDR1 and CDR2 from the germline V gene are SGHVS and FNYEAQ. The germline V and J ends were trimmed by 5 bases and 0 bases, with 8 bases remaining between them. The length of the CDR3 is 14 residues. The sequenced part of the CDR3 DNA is TGTGCCAGCAGCGAACAGGGCTCTGGAAACACC. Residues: CASSEQGSGNT. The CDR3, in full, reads CASSEQGSGNTIYF.

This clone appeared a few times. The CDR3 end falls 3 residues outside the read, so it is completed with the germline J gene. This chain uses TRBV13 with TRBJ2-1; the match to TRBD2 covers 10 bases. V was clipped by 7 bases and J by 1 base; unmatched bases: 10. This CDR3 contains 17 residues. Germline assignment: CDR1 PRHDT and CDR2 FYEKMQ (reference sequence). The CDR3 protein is CASTRGLAVISYNEQFF. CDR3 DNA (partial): TGTGCCAGCACCAGAGGACTAGCGGTAATTTCCTACAATGAG.

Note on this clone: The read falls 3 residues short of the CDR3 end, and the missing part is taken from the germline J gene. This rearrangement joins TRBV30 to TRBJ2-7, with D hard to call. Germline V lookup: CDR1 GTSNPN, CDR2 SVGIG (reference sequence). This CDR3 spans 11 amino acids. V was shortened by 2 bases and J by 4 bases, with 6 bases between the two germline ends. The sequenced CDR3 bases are TGTGCCTGGAGTTCCCCTTACGAG. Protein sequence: CAWSSPYE. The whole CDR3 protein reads CAWSSPYEQYF.